The clone carrying this T cell receptor (beta chain) occurred many times. These data come from a study of T cells in Graves' hyperthyroidism and ophthalmopathy. The TCR beta CDR3 regions underwent amplification using RNA transcripts as the source. Primed by the HTBI set, a first-round RT-PCR was run on the TCR CDR3. TCRdb independently ran MiXCR on the multiplex PCR reads; one entry per CDR3 protein. The sample includes around 600,000 distinct CDR3 sequences, approximately 15% of them seen just once. The cohort's ophthalmopathy patients, a group with duration under 3 months, had a Clinical Activity Score of at least 3 and a NOSPECS grade of at least 4. Clinical symptoms, serum thyroxine, TRAb, thyroid ultrasound and orbital computed tomography established diagnosis. CDR1 SNHLY and CDR2 FYNNEI come from the germline V gene. V was pared by 4 bases and J by 3 bases, with 3 bases of the junction left unmatched. The CDR3 has 13 amino acids.

The sequence came from a woman aged 18-29 years with Graves' ophthalmopathy. The sequencing sample was made of blood. The chain uses TRBV2 and TRBJ2-7; 7 nucleotides align to TRBD1. CDR3 sequence reads: CASSVGQRYEQYF. CDR3 DNA: TGTGCCAGCAGTGTGGGACAGCGCTACGAGCAGTACTTC.